A single sample gave rise to the 2 T cell receptor beta chains below, sequenced in a study of CD8+ T cells in alopecia areata. Treatment in this sample: oral pan-JAK inhibitor, 5-10 mg twice daily. cDNA serving as the sequencing template came from extracted, reverse transcribed RNA. The assay was immunoSEQ multiplex PCR, and TCRdb's table has in-frame clones only and misses some. The sample lists approximately 190,000 clones, 58% occurring once. The sample was CD4+ T cells sorted from blood, taken at week 24, from a patient treated with tofacitinib. The receptors stem from a human donor with alopecia areata.

V usage is TRBV27 and J usage is TRBJ2-1; 7 positions match TRBD2. CDR3 length: 13 residues. Germline V lookup: CDR1 MNHEY, CDR2 SMNVEV (reference sequence). The junction had 4 bases not matched to a gene; V was cut back by 3 bases and J by 8 bases. CDR3 sequence: CASSFEREDEQFF. DNA for the CDR3: TGTGCCAGCAGTTTTGAGCGGGAAGATGAGCAGTTCTTC.

This clone was observed a handful of times. The chain joins TRBV7-2 to TRBJ2-3; 9 nucleotides agree with TRBD1. V lost 3 bases, J lost 1 base, and 2 bases stayed unmatched. Germline assignment: CDR1 SGHTA and CDR2 FQGNSA. The CDR3 extends over 15 amino acids. CDR3 bases: TGTGCCAGCAGCTTCCGACAGGGGGGCACAGATACGCAGTATTTT. Amino acids: CASSFRQGGTDTQYF.